This T cell receptor beta chain was observed in a study of immune evolution from preneoplasia to lung adenocarcinoma. Study outcomes and limitations: Clonality was highest in normal lung, lower in later-stage lesions apparently.

About this clone: The antigen is undetermined.

Measured with immunoSEQ multiplex PCR; TCRdb has only the in-frame clones, and not every one. The table shows 5,000 to 6,500 clones, with over 60% occurring only once. Histologic diagnosis was independently verified by two lung pathologists. Premalignant or tumor cells were enriched by macro-dissection after pathologic assessment. Trimming removed 4 bases from V and 0 bases from J, with 7 bases in between. CDR1 is GTSNPN, CDR2 SVGIG, per germline (reference sequence). CDR3 length: 13 amino acids. This chain connects TRBV30 to TRBJ1-5; D ambiguous. The sequenced sample was FFPE minimally invasive lung adenocarcinoma tissue. This TCR was recovered from a person aged 60-79 years with lung adenocarcinoma. This CDR3 is CAWTLDSNQPQHF. CDR3 bases: TGTGCCTGGACCCTGGATAGCAATCAGCCCCAGCATTTT.